The T cell receptor (beta chain) described here comes from a study of blood T cell repertoires in COVID-19. Whole-study context: The samples span acute and convalescent COVID-19 from the United States, Italy and Spain.

Enrollees, about 18 to 89 years old, lived in fewer than 25 US areas. Categorization into cohorts depended on clinical history that participants reported. Profiled with immunoSEQ multiplex PCR; TCRdb holds only in-frame clones, not every one. The top ten hold about 3% of the sample, which has about 220,000 clones, roughly nine tenths seen once. This clone appeared once. The germline CDR1 and CDR2 sequences are SNHLY and FYNNEI. The CDR3 totals 15 residues. Trimming at V came to 6 bases and at J to 10 bases, leaving 9 bases not matched to a gene. The sequence derives from a woman between 18 and 29 years old in a cohort exposed to, infected with or recovered from COVID-19 (not recorded which). Sequencing was carried out using PBMCs or T cells enriched from blood (not recorded which). The V gene is TRBV2, the J gene TRBJ1-6, with TRBD1 matching over 10 bases. In DNA form, the CDR3 reads TGTGCCAGCAGGGCTTGGGGGACAGGGGAATCACCCCTCCACTTT. This sequence encodes CASRAWGTGESPLHF.